This entry lists 17 T cell receptor beta chains sequenced from one sample in a study of metastatic and nonmetastatic thyroid tumors. TCRdb re-processed the PCR reads through MiXCR. The table records about 62,000 clones, less than 5% of them present only once. The entire patient cohort was treatment-naive prior to thyroid surgery. Specimen: blood. These TCRs come from a female donor with papillary thyroid cancer or a benign thyroid nodule (not recorded which). Some clones in this sample may be carry-over from other donors' samples.

This clone was seen at least ten times. Other DNA sequences in this specimen translate into the identical CDR3. This sequence joins TRBV9 and TRBJ2-7; possible D gene TRBD1, 5 bases. The germline V gene encodes CDR1 SGDLS and CDR2 YYNGEE. This CDR3 is 14 amino acids long. V shed 0 bases and J shed 2 bases, with 9 bases lying between them. Here the CDR3 reads CASSVGIGAYEQYF. CDR3 coding DNA: TGTGCCAGCAGCGTAGGGATAGGGGCCTACGAGCAGTACTTC.

This clone was counted ten times or more. In the same sample, other DNA sequences code for this CDR3. The genes are TRBV5-1 and TRBJ2-5; D uncertain. Per the germline V gene, CDR1 is SGHRS and CDR2 is YFSETQ. This CDR3 is 15 amino acids long. The V end lost 2 bases, the J end lost 2 bases, and 13 bases lay between the germline ends. The CDR3 DNA reads as TGCGCCAGCAGCTTAAGCATTGGGGTGCAAGAGACCCAGTACTTC. It is translated as CASSLSIGVQETQYF.

The sample holds a few counts of this clone. This may stem from a read error, because a much larger clone lies one nucleotide away. The chain recombines TRBV18 with TRBJ2-5; TRBD2 matches 7 bases. This CDR3 region has 15 residues. The germline V gene has CDR1 KGHSH and CDR2 LQKENI. The DNA of the CDR3 is TGTGCCAGCTCACCGTCGGCTAGCGGCCAAGGGACCCAGTACTTC. Its translation: CASSPSASGQGTQYF.

This clone appeared many times. V gene TRBV7-3 combines with J gene TRBJ2-1; possibly TRBD1 for D (5 bases). CDR1 is SGHTA, CDR2 FQGTGA, per germline. V was cut by 4 bases and J by 6 bases, with 10 bases left in between. This CDR3 contains 13 residues. CDR3 coding DNA: TGTGCCAGCAGCTCTTCTAGGGGCAATGAGCAGTTCTTC. Protein: CASSSSRGNEQFF.

This clone was seen only a few times. The chain is built from TRBV6-1 and TRBJ1-2; 7 nucleotides agree with TRBD1. CDR1 and CDR2 (germline): MNHNS, SASEGT. With 7 bases clipped from V and 2 bases from J, the junction kept 7 bases outside the gene matches. This CDR3 comprises 14 residues. The CDR3 region has the DNA TGTGCCAGCACCGTGACAGGGTCGAACTATGGCTACACCTTC. It translates to CASTVTGSNYGYTF.

In its sample, this clone was seen many times. This rearrangement joins TRBV2 to TRBJ1-3; TRBD1 is a possible D gene (5 bases). This CDR3 comprises 14 residues. Germline-derived CDR1 and CDR2 are SNHLY and FYNNEI. Trimming left V 4 bases short and J 0 bases short, with 7 bases between. CDR3: CASSGQLSGNTIYF. CDR3 sequence (DNA): TGTGCCAGCAGTGGACAGCTCTCTGGAAACACCATATATTTT.

This clone was recorded many times. The genes are TRBV6-5 and TRBJ2-7; D possibly corresponds to TRBD1 (6 bases). The V gene's germline CDR1 is MNHEY and CDR2 SVGAGI. The CDR3 spans 16 residues. The ends were cut back, 0 bases at V and 2 bases at J, with 14 bases in the middle. The CDR3 DNA reads as TGTGCCAGCAGTTACTCCACTGCGACAGGCACCTACGAGCAGTACTTC. The encoded protein is CASSYSTATGTYEQYF.

This clone has more than one count but fewer than ten. The chain joins TRBV6-5 to TRBJ2-2, with 7 positions matching TRBD2. From germline, CDR1 is MNHEY and CDR2 SVGAGI. The length of the CDR3 is 14 residues. The J segment lost 6 bases and the V segment lost 4 bases, leaving 5 bases of the junction unmatched. The CDR3 DNA reads TGTGCCAGCAGTTCGCGGGAGAGTCCCGGGGAGCTGTTTTTT. Translation: CASSSRESPGELFF.

In this sample, this clone turned up many times. The chain employs TRBV3-1 and TRBJ2-5; D may be TRBD1 or TRBD2 (7 bases each). Trimming cost V 6 bases and J 3 bases, with 11 bases left between them. CDR1 LGHDT and CDR2 YNNKEL come from the germline V gene (reference sequence). This CDR3 comprises 13 residues. The CDR3 DNA reads as TGTGCCAGCAGTCCAGGGGGGGAAGAGACCCAGTACTTC. Its translation: CASSPGGEETQYF.

Regarding this clone: One base away lies a much larger clone, so this may be a sequencing read error. This rearrangement joins TRBV2 to TRBJ2-4, with 9 nucleotides matching TRBD2. V shed 1 base and J 15 bases; nucleotides not matched to a gene: 10. CDR1 is SNHLY and CDR2 is FYNNEI in the germline V gene. This CDR3 is 14 amino acids long. The CDR3 bases are TGTGCCAGCAGTGAAGTGTTGGCGGGAGGGGTCTGGTACTTC. As protein: CASSEVLAGGVWYF.

The chain is built from TRBV6-2 or TRBV6-3 and TRBJ2-2; possible D gene TRBD1, 6 bases. Trimming left V 6 bases short and J 5 bases short, with 13 bases between. CDR3 length: 14 residues. CDR1 and CDR2 (germline): MNHEY, SVGEGT. In nucleotides, the CDR3 is TGTGCCAGCAGCAGGGGAAGGGGGACCGGGGAGCTGTTTTTT. This gives the protein CASSRGRGTGELFF.

This clone was seen many times. This CDR3 reads CATSTRTGSNTEAFF. In DNA, the CDR3 is TGTGCCACCAGCACGCGGACAGGATCGAACACTGAAGCTTTCTTT. The chain joins TRBV15 to TRBJ1-1, with 7 nucleotides matching TRBD1. The CDR3 is made up of 15 amino acids. Germline V gene lookup returns CDR1 LNHNV and CDR2 YYDKDF (reference sequence). With V trimmed by 4 bases and J by 1 base, 6 bases remained unmatched.

The chain links TRBV6-1 to TRBJ1-2; 7 nucleotides align to TRBD1. Germline lookup yields CDR1 MNHNS and CDR2 SASEGT. There are 13 residues in the CDR3. After removal of 5 bases from V and 8 bases from J, the junction contained 8 bases not matched to a gene. In nucleotides, the CDR3 is TGTGCCAGCAGTCCCAGGGGGACTTACGGCTACACCTTC. As protein: CASSPRGTYGYTF.

The table lists this clone with many counts. This chain uses TRBV27 with TRBJ1-2; no clear D. The germline gives CDR1 MNHEY, CDR2 SMNVEV (reference sequence). V was shortened by 2 bases and J by 4 bases, with 14 bases between the two germline ends. The CDR3 is 15 amino acids. The CDR3 region has the DNA TGTGCCAGCAGTTTAGAAGGCAGGTCCACCTATGGCTACACCTTC. Its protein product is CASSLEGRSTYGYTF.

Ten or more counts support this clone. This sequence joins TRBV7-9 and TRBJ2-7; no clear D. The CDR3 has 13 amino acids. Germline V gene data show CDR1 as SEHNR and CDR2 as FQNEAQ (reference sequence). The V gene lost 1 base and the J gene lost 4 bases, with 8 bases spanning the gap. CDR3 DNA: TGTGCCAGCAGCTTAGGAGGCCGGTACGAGCAGTACTTC. Translated, it gives CASSLGGRYEQYF.

This clone was observed a handful of times. The chain joins TRBV2 to TRBJ1-4; unclear D gene. Per the germline V gene, CDR1 is SNHLY and CDR2 is FYNNEI. With 7 bases removed from V and 0 bases from J, the gap between germline ends came to 12 bases. The CDR3 consists of 15 residues. CDR3 loop: CASMSGRTTNEKLFF. CDR3 sequence (DNA): TGTGCCAGCATGAGCGGACGGACAACTAATGAAAAACTGTTTTTT. Drawing the rest from reference TRBV2 and TRBJ1-4, the complete variable domain is EPEVTQTPSHQVTQMGQEVILRCVPISNHLYFYWYRQILGQKVEFLVSFYNNEISEKSEIFDDQFSVERPDGSNFTLKIRSTKLEDSAMYFCASMSGRTTNEKLFFGSGTQLSVL.

A few counts support this clone. V is TRBV6-2 or TRBV6-3 and J is TRBJ1-6, with a weak D call TRBD1 (6 bases). The germline V gene encodes CDR1 MNHEY and CDR2 SVGEGT. Trimming removed 6 bases from V and 7 bases from J, with 13 bases in between. The CDR3 has 14 residues. The CDR3 sequence is CASSYIGGNSPLHF. In DNA, the CDR3 is TGTGCCAGCAGCTATATAGGGGGAAATTCACCCCTCCACTTT.